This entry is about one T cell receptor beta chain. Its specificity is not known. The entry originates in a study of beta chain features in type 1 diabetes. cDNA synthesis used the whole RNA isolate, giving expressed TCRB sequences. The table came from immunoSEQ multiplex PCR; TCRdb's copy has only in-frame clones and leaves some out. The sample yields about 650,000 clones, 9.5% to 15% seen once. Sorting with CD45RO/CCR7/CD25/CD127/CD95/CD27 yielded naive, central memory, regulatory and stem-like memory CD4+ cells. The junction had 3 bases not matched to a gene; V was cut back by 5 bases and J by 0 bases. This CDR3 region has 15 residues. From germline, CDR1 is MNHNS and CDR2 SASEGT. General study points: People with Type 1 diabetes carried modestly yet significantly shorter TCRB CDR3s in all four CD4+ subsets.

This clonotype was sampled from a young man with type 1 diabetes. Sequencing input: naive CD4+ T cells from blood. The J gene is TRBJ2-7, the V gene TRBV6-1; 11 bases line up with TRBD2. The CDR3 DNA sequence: TGTGCCAGCAGTCCTAGCGGGGGGAGCTCCTACGAGCAGTACTTC. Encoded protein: CASSPSGGSSYEQYF.